These T cell receptor beta chains were read from a single sample in a study of blood T cell repertoires in COVID-19. TCRdb keeps only in-frame clones here, not all; method: immunoSEQ multiplex PCR. The repertoire holds about 190,000 clones, with about 85% as singletons. Sequenced: peripheral blood. All receptors derive from an elderly man with COVID-19, enrolled during active disease. Each CDR3 is given with its conserved first and last residue. A D gene is named only where the DNA matches it firmly. The listing skips clone size in some rows; elsewhere it reads once, few, many or a size class.

- | - | TRBJ1-1 | TRBV6-5 | CASRSGFNAVTEAFF | TGTGCCAGCAGATCAGGGTTCAACGCTGTGACTGAAGCTTTCTTT
TRBD2 | - | TRBJ2-1 | TRBV6-5 | CASSPGLAVGDEQFF | TGTGCCAGCAGCCCGGGACTAGCGGTAGGGGATGAGCAGTTCTTC
TRBD2 | - | TRBJ2-1 | TRBV3-1/TRBV3-2 | CASSQSAGGCNEQFF | TGTGCCAGCAGCCAGTCAGCGGGGGGGTGCAATGAGCAGTTCTTC
- | - | TRBJ1-2 | TRBV7-8 | CASSLGGNYGYTF | TGTGCCAGCAGCTTAGGAGGCAACTATGGCTACACCTTC
- | - | TRBJ2-7 | TRBV11-3 | CASTLGGNYEQYF | TGTGCCAGCACCCTCGGGGGAAACTACGAGCAGTACTTC
TRBD1 | - | TRBJ2-3 | TRBV27 | CASSPWGQGTDTQYF | TGTGCCAGCAGTCCCTGGGGACAGGGAACAGATACGCAGTATTTT
TRBD1 | - | TRBJ1-1 | TRBV29-1 | CSVEKQGATEAFF | TGCAGCGTTGAAAAACAGGGGGCAACTGAAGCTTTCTTT
TRBD1 | - | TRBJ2-1 | TRBV7-3 | CASSVGQTENEQFF | TGTGCCAGCAGCGTGGGACAGACGGAAAATGAGCAGTTCTTC
- | - | TRBJ1-2 | TRBV18 | CASSPALDRGYTF | TGTGCCAGCTCACCAGCTCTGGACAGAGGCTACACCTTC
- | - | TRBJ1-6 | TRBV10-1 | CASRGGNSYNSPLHF | TGCGCCAGCCGGGGAGGAAACTCCTATAATTCACCCCTCCACTTT
TRBD1 | - | TRBJ1-3 | TRBV6-1 | CASSEAGTGRNTIYF | TGTGCCAGCAGTGAAGCCGGGACAGGTCGAAACACCATATATTTT
TRBD2 | - | TRBJ2-1 | TRBV4-1 | CASSQDSLLAGGIFNEQFF | TGCGCCAGCAGCCAAGATTCCCTGCTAGCGGGGGGGATCTTCAATGAGCAGTTCTTC
TRBD1 | once | TRBJ2-7 | TRBV24-1 | CATSDPGGYEQYF | TGTGCCACCAGTGATCCAGGGGGCTACGAGCAGTACTTC
- | - | TRBJ2-5 | TRBV6-5 | CASTPGMLFEETQYF | TGTGCCAGCACTCCAGGGATGCTGTTCGAAGAGACCCAGTACTTC
TRBD2 | - | TRBJ2-5 | TRBV3-1/TRBV3-2 | CASSQEATSGGAEETQYF | TGTGCCAGCAGCCAAGAGGCGACTAGCGGGGGGGCGGAGGAGACCCAGTACTTC
TRBD2 | - | TRBJ2-1 | TRBV27 | CASSSERASGGAGYNEQFF | TGTGCCAGCAGTTCCGAGAGAGCTAGCGGGGGGGCCGGTTACAATGAGCAGTTCTTC
- | - | TRBJ2-2 | TRBV19 | CASSIPPGNTGELFF | TGTGCCAGTAGTATCCCTCCCGGGAACACCGGGGAGCTGTTTTTT
TRBD1 | - | TRBJ1-2 | TRBV18 | CASSPPGQGNGYTF | TGTGCCAGCTCACCGCCGGGACAGGGGAATGGCTACACCTTC
- | - | TRBJ2-2 | TRBV5-1 | CASSLARPTGELFF | TGCGCCAGCAGCTTGGCCAGGCCCACCGGGGAGCTGTTTTTT
TRBD1 | few | TRBJ2-7 | TRBV5-8 | CASSNRGHEQYF | TGTGCCAGCAGCAACAGGGGCCACGAGCAGTACTTC
- | few | TRBJ2-2 | TRBV7-2 | CASSPVLNTGELFF | TGTGCCAGCAGCCCAGTCTTAAACACCGGGGAGCTGTTTTTT
- | - | TRBJ1-1 | TRBV5-5 | CASSAGLMNTEAFF | TGTGCCAGCAGCGCGGGACTTATGAACACTGAAGCTTTCTTT
- | once | TRBJ1-2 | TRBV6-5 | CASTSGNYGYTF | TGTGCCAGCACCTCAGGGAACTATGGCTACACCTTC
TRBD2 | - | TRBJ2-5 | TRBV3-1/TRBV3-2 | CASSWEGWGTQYF | TGTGCCAGCAGTTGGGAGGGTTGGGGGACCCAGTACTTC
TRBD1 | few | TRBJ1-5 | TRBV19 | CASSLRDSYYSNQPQHF | TGTGCCAGTAGTCTCCGGGACAGTTATTATAGCAATCAGCCCCAGCATTTT
TRBD1 | - | TRBJ1-2 | TRBV6-5 | CASSQGTVYGYTF | TGTGCCAGCAGCCAGGGGACAGTCTATGGCTACACCTTC
TRBD1 | - | TRBJ1-5 | TRBV12-5 | CASAGTGGQPQHF | TGTGCTAGTGCCGGGACAGGGGGTCAGCCCCAGCATTTT
TRBD1 | - | TRBJ2-3 | TRBV24-1 | CATSDRQGLYTDTQYF | TGTGCCACCAGTGATCGACAGGGGCTATACACAGATACGCAGTATTTT
- | - | TRBJ2-5 | TRBV2 | CASCRGLGQQETQYF | TGTGCCAGCTGCCGGGGGTTGGGCCAGCAAGAGACCCAGTACTTC
- | - | TRBJ2-1 | TRBV7-2 | CASSPLDEQFF | TGTGCCAGCAGCCCACTTGATGAGCAGTTCTTC
- | once | TRBJ2-2 | TRBV4-2 | CASTQGGANTGELFF | TGTGCCAGCACACAGGGGGGGGCGAACACCGGGGAGCTGTTTTTT
- | once | TRBJ2-3 | TRBV6-2/TRBV6-3 | CASSYGGPDTQYF | TGTGCCAGCAGTTACGGGGGCCCAGATACGCAGTATTTT
- | once | TRBJ2-1 | TRBV2 | CASSQTGTLEEQFF | TGTGCCAGCAGTCAGACCGGGACACTCGAGGAGCAGTTCTTC
TRBD1 | - | TRBJ1-2 | TRBV6-5 | CATFGTETYYGYTF | TGTGCCACTTTTGGGACAGAGACCTACTATGGCTACACCTTC
- | - | TRBJ1-1 | TRBV7-3 | CASSRDTLTEAFF | TGTGCCAGCAGCCGAGACACACTGACTGAAGCTTTCTTT
- | - | TRBJ1-2 | TRBV7-2 | CASSLLSHRRIGGYTF | TGTGCCAGCAGCTTACTGTCTCACAGGCGGATCGGGGGCTACACCTTC